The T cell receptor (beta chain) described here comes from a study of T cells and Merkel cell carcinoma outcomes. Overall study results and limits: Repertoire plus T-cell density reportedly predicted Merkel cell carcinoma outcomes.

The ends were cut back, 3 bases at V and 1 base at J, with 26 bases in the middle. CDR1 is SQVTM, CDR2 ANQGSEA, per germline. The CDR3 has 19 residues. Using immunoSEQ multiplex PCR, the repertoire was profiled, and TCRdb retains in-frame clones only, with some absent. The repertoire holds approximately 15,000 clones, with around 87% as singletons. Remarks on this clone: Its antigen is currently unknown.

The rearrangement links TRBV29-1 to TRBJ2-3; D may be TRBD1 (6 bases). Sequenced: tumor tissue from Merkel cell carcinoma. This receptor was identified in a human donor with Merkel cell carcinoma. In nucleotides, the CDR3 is TGCAGCGTTGAGGGGTTCCGTCATGGGACAAATCGGGGCACAGATACGCAGTATTTT. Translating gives CSVEGFRHGTNRGTDTQYF.